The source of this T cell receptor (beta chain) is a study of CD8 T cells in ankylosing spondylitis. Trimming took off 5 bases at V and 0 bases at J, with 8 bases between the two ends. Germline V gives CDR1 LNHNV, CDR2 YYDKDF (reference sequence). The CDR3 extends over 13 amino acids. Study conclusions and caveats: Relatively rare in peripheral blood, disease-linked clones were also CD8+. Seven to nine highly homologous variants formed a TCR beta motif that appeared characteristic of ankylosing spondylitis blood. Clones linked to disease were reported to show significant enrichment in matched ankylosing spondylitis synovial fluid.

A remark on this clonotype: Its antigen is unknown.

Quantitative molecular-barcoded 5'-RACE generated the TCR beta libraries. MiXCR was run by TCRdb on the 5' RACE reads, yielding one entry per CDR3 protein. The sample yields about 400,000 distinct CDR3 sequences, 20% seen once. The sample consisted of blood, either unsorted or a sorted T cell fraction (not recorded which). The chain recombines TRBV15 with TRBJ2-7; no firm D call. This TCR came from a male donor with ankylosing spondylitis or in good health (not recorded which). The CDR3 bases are TGTGCCACCAGCTCCCGGAGCTCCTACGAGCAGTACTTC. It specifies CATSSRSSYEQYF.